One sample yielded the 27 T cell receptor beta chains listed below, sequenced in a study of identical twins. TCRdb reprocessed the 5' RACE reads with MiXCR, giving one entry per CDR3 protein. This table has some 790,000 distinct CDR3 sequences, about 18% appearing once. The same data also went into a second study, on T cells expressing NK-cell markers.

Sequencing was carried out using PBMCs. These receptors were collected from a young woman in good health.

This clonotype has just a few counts. The chain is built from TRBV6-5 and TRBJ2-2; 7 bases line up with TRBD2. The germline gives CDR1 MNHEY, CDR2 SVGAGI. The CDR3 runs to 15 residues. The junction had 10 bases not matched to a gene; V was cut back by 7 bases and J by 5 bases. CDR3 amino acids: CASTFSGGPTGELFF. The CDR3 DNA follows: TGTGCCAGCACTTTCTCGGGGGGACCTACCGGGGAGCTGTTTTTT.

This clonotype was recorded only once. J is TRBJ2-2 and V is TRBV15; TRBD2 is a possible D gene (7 bases). The CDR3 loop spans 15 amino acids. Germline values: CDR1 LNHNV, CDR2 YYDKDF (reference sequence). The V end was cut by 2 bases, the J end by 8 bases, with 15 bases between. CDR3 sequence reads: CATSRSWGGPGELFF. The CDR3, as DNA: TGTGCCACCAGCAGATCGTGGGGGGGCCCAGGGGAGCTGTTTTTT.

The chain joins TRBV5-1 to TRBJ1-3; D ambiguous. CDR1 SGHRS and CDR2 YFSETQ come from the germline V gene. Trimming shortened V by 5 bases and J by 4 bases, and 7 bases separated the two germline ends. The CDR3 has 12 amino acids. DNA for the CDR3: TGCGCCAGCAGGGATATGGGAAACACCATATATTTT. It encodes CASRDMGNTIYF.

This clonotype occurred a few times. The CDR3 DNA reads TGCAGTGCTCGTTCGGGGTGGGATACGCAGTATTTT. This sequence encodes CSARSGWDTQYF. V and J are TRBV20-1 and TRBJ2-3; weak D call: TRBD2 (5 bases). CDR1 is DFQATT, CDR2 SNEGSKA, per germline (reference sequence). Trimming cost V 5 bases and J 6 bases, with 12 bases left between them. The CDR3 consists of 12 residues.

This clonotype has more than one count but fewer than ten. The genes are TRBV5-1 and TRBJ2-2, with D perhaps being TRBD1 or TRBD2 (5 bases each). Germline CDR1 is SGHRS and CDR2 is YFSETQ. CDR3 length equals 14 residues. Trimming took off 4 bases at V and 6 bases at J, with 13 bases between the two ends. CDR3 DNA sequence: TGCGCCAGCAGCAGGGACCTTGTTGCCGGGGAGCTGTTTTTT. Residues: CASSRDLVAGELFF. The variable domain in full, with the rest retrieved from reference TRBV5-1 and TRBJ2-2, is KAGVTQTPRYLIKTRGQQVTLSCSPISGHRSVSWYQQTPGQGLQFLFEYFSETQRNKGNFPGRFSGRQFSNSRSEMNVSTLELGDSALYLCASSRDLVAGELFFGEGSRLTVL.

This clonotype was recorded many times. V usage is TRBV12-3 or TRBV12-4 and J usage is TRBJ2-5; TRBD1 matches at 9 bases. The CDR3 runs 14 residues. J gave up 4 bases and V 5 bases, and 5 bases lay outside the gene matches. The CDR3 DNA sequence: TGTGCCAGCAGTAAGACAGGGGGGGGAGAGACCCAGTACTTC. Its protein product is CASSKTGGGETQYF.

The rearrangement links TRBV18 to TRBJ2-1; a weak D match, TRBD1 (5 bases). CDR1 is KGHSH, CDR2 LQKENI, per germline. The CDR3 is 15 residues long. Trimming took 3 bases from V and 5 from J, leaving 14 bases between them. In nucleotides, the CDR3 is TGTGCCAGCTCACCGACGAGACAGACCAACAATGAGCAGTTCTTC. Translated: CASSPTRQTNNEQFF.

The V gene is TRBV6-1, the J gene TRBJ1-1; tentative D call: TRBD1 (6 bases). V shed 6 bases and J shed 1 base, with 12 bases lying between them. The germline V gene encodes CDR1 MNHNS and CDR2 SASEGT. The length of the CDR3 is 14 residues. This chain's CDR3 is CASSRQATNTEAFF. In DNA form, the CDR3 reads TGTGCCAGCAGCCGACAGGCGACGAACACTGAAGCTTTCTTT.

This clonotype was detected only a few times. This rearrangement joins TRBV7-9 to TRBJ2-2; TRBD2 matches at 12 bases. The CDR3 extends over 15 amino acids. CDR1 and CDR2 from the germline V gene are SEHNR and FQNEAQ (reference sequence). After removal of 5 bases from V and 7 bases from J, the junction contained 5 bases not matched to a gene. Written as DNA, the CDR3 is TGTGCCAGCAGCCGGACTAGCGGGAACGGCGGGGAGCTGTTTTTT. Amino acids: CASSRTSGNGGELFF.

V usage is TRBV29-1 and J usage is TRBJ2-1; 7 positions agree with TRBD1. Germline CDR1 SQVTM, CDR2 ANQGSEA. CDR3 size: 13 residues. Unmatched junction bases numbered 5, after V lost 4 bases and J lost 5 bases. In DNA form, the CDR3 reads TGCAGCGTTGCGAGTGACAGGGACAATGAGCAGTTCTTC. Residues: CSVASDRDNEQFF.

V is TRBV24-1 and J is TRBJ2-3; 8 nucleotides match TRBD2. With V trimmed by 9 bases and J by 2 bases, 9 bases remained unmatched. CDR3 length equals 15 residues. CDR1 and CDR2 from the germline V gene are KGHDR and SFDVKD. This CDR3 reads CATSRGGEPTDTQYF. The CDR3 coding sequence is TGTGCCACCTCCCGGGGGGGAGAACCCACAGATACGCAGTATTTT.

This chain joins TRBV5-1 and TRBJ2-5, with D perhaps matching TRBD1 or TRBD2 (6 bases each). Germline V gives CDR1 SGHRS, CDR2 YFSETQ. V was clipped by 6 bases and J by 6 bases, with 18 bases between them. The CDR3 spans 14 residues. CDR3 DNA sequence: TGCGCCAGCAACCTCCAGGGGCGGGGAAAGACCCAGTACTTC. This gives the protein CASNLQGRGKTQYF.

This rearrangement joins TRBV5-1 to TRBJ1-6; 10 bases are shared with TRBD1. In germline, CDR1 is SGHRS, CDR2 YFSETQ. The CDR3 runs 17 residues. V shed 0 bases and J 7 bases; nucleotides not matched to a gene: 7. CDR3 sequence: CASSLGGTGVMNSPLHF. In DNA form, the CDR3 reads TGCGCCAGCAGCTTGGGAGGGACAGGGGTTATGAATTCACCCCTCCACTTT.

This chain uses TRBV15 with TRBJ2-3; weak D call: TRBD2 (6 bases). The germline gives CDR1 LNHNV, CDR2 YYDKDF (reference sequence). Trimming shortened V by 7 bases and J by 0 bases, and 14 bases separated the two germline ends. CDR3 size: 15 residues. CDR3 sequence reads: CATIPGTSSTDTQYF. Written as DNA, the CDR3 is TGTGCCACCATCCCCGGGACTTCTAGCACAGATACGCAGTATTTT.

This sequence joins TRBV7-2 and TRBJ2-7; D remains ambiguous. Germline V gene data show CDR1 as SGHTA and CDR2 as FQGNSA. The CDR3 has 13 amino acids. The V and J ends lost 1 base and 3 bases respectively, with 7 bases between them. CDR3 sequence: CASSLVSDYEQYF. CDR3 nucleotide sequence: TGTGCCAGCAGCTTAGTCTCGGACTACGAGCAGTACTTC.

This clonotype was found a few times. The chain is built from TRBV3-1 and TRBJ1-4; D call uncertain. Looked up from germline, CDR1 is LGHDT and CDR2 is YNNKEL (reference sequence). V lost 3 bases and J lost 8, with 7 bases in between. The CDR3 totals 12 residues. The CDR3 region has the DNA TGTGCCAGCAGCCATGTAAGCGAAAAACTGTTTTTT. Its protein is CASSHVSEKLFF.

V is TRBV6-5 and J is TRBJ2-3, with 7 bases that match TRBD2. Germline values: CDR1 MNHEY, CDR2 SVGAGI. The CDR3 is 16 amino acids. J lost 2 bases, V lost 0 bases, and 5 bases had no gene match. CDR3 sequence reads: CASSYSKAGDTDTQYF. Written as DNA, the CDR3 is TGTGCCAGCAGTTACTCGAAGGCGGGAGACACAGATACGCAGTATTTT.

This clonotype was picked up a small number of times. V gene TRBV29-1 combines with J gene TRBJ2-7, with TRBD1 as a possible D gene (5 bases). Germline CDR1 and CDR2: SQVTM and ANQGSEA. The ends were cut back, 3 bases at V and 0 bases at J, with 9 bases in the middle. The CDR3 consists of 13 residues. In DNA form, the CDR3 reads TGCAGCGTTGACAGGGCCGACTCCTACGAGCAGTACTTC. As protein: CSVDRADSYEQYF.

This clonotype appeared a few times. The chain combines TRBV5-1 with TRBJ2-3; 7 positions agree with TRBD1. CDR1 and CDR2 from the germline V gene are SGHRS and YFSETQ. The CDR3 loop spans 17 amino acids. With 2 bases clipped from V and 0 bases from J, the junction kept 9 bases outside the gene matches. As DNA, the CDR3 is TGCGCCAGCAGCTTTCGACAGGGCCCCACTAGCACAGATACGCAGTATTTT. Translating gives CASSFRQGPTSTDTQYF.

The chain combines TRBV20-1 with TRBJ2-7; D ambiguous. V dropped 5 bases and J dropped 2 bases, with 13 bases sitting between them. Germline V lookup: CDR1 DFQATT, CDR2 SNEGSKA (reference sequence). This CDR3 has 13 residues. The CDR3 protein is CSAARIGTYEQYF. For the CDR3, the DNA is TGCAGTGCTGCCCGGATAGGAACCTACGAGCAGTACTTC.

This clonotype has only a few counts. The genes are TRBV20-1 and TRBJ2-7; 7 nucleotides line up with TRBD1. The CDR3 consists of 13 residues. CDR1 is DFQATT and CDR2 is SNEGSKA in the germline V gene (reference sequence). Losses at the gene ends were 2 bases for V and 2 bases for J; bases not matched to a gene: 3. CDR3 loop: CSARSGQTYEQYF. Here the CDR3 DNA reads TGCAGTGCTAGATCGGGACAGACCTACGAGCAGTACTTC.

This clonotype was detected only a few times. J is TRBJ2-3 and V is TRBV9; D remains ambiguous. V lost 7 bases and J 6 bases, leaving 18 bases between the germline ends. This CDR3 has 14 amino acids. Germline V gene data show CDR1 as SGDLS and CDR2 as YYNGEE. The CDR3 sequence is CASVPDREWDTQYF. DNA of the CDR3: TGTGCCAGCGTCCCAGATCGTGAATGGGATACGCAGTATTTT.

This clonotype was observed a handful of times. The chain employs TRBV20-1 and TRBJ1-5, with D unresolved. The CDR3 contains 13 residues. The V and J ends lost 3 bases and 9 bases respectively, with 15 bases between them. The V gene's germline CDR1 is DFQATT and CDR2 SNEGSKA (reference sequence). The CDR3 is CSASLANGGPQHF. As DNA, the CDR3 is TGCAGTGCTAGTCTGGCCAACGGTGGGCCCCAGCATTTT.

J is TRBJ2-5 and V is TRBV7-7; either TRBD1 or TRBD2 may fit D (6 bases each). CDR3 length equals 15 residues. The germline V gene encodes CDR1 SSHAT and CDR2 FNYEAQ (reference sequence). V was trimmed by 1 base and J by 5 bases, leaving 14 bases between them. CDR3 region: CASSLVGGLGETQYF. In nucleotides, the CDR3 is TGTGCCAGCAGCTTAGTAGGGGGGCTAGGGGAGACCCAGTACTTC.

The V gene is TRBV11-2, the J gene TRBJ1-2; tentatively, D is TRBD1 (5 bases). Looked up from germline, CDR1 is SGHAT and CDR2 is FQNNGV. Trimming stripped 5 bases from V and 3 bases from J, with 13 bases between. This CDR3 contains 14 residues. The DNA of the CDR3 is TGTGCCAGCAGCAGAACGGGGGTAGACTATGGCTACACCTTC. Protein sequence: CASSRTGVDYGYTF.

This sequence joins TRBV12-3 or TRBV12-4 and TRBJ2-1; D remains ambiguous. The length of the CDR3 is 14 residues. V lost 3 bases to trimming and J lost 7 bases, with 13 bases between them. CDR3 sequence reads: CASSLSGKGNEQFF. The CDR3 DNA reads as TGTGCCAGCAGTTTGAGTGGGAAAGGGAATGAGCAGTTCTTC.

The CDR3 bases are TGTGCCAGCAGCTTCGGGGCATCGGGGGAGACCCAGTACTTC. Protein: CASSFGASGETQYF. The chain employs TRBV5-6 and TRBJ2-5; D is perhaps TRBD1 or TRBD2 (5 bases each). The CDR3 runs to 14 residues. V was trimmed by 2 bases and J by 5 bases, leaving 13 bases between them. CDR1 is SGHDT and CDR2 is YYEEEE in the germline V gene.